Sequencing of this TCR beta chain was carried out in a study of T cells in women clearing cervical HPV infection. Whole-study context: Cases: HPV16-related CIN3 or worse on histology, 2 invasive cancers. General observations from the study: Associations may precede or follow infection; HPV-specific or memory T cells were not isolated.

A note on this clone: Its cognate antigen is unknown. The read ends 3 residues shy of where the CDR3 ends; the end is completed using the germline J gene.

Per the germline V gene, CDR1 is SNHLY and CDR2 is FYNNEI. The CDR3 covers 14 residues. The V and J ends lost 1 base and 9 bases, in that order; junction bases with no gene match: 4. Only in-frame clones appear in the TCRdb table, and some are missing; sequencing was by immunoSEQ multiplex PCR. The sample includes 30,000 to 40,000 clones. The clonotype was recovered from a woman aged 18-70 years with a cervical HPV16 infection that either progressed to CIN3+ or cleared (not recorded which). This rearrangement joins TRBV2 to TRBJ2-1; 9 bases match TRBD1. Sequenced material: blood buffy coat. The CDR3 loop is CASSEGGQGVEQFF. The covered CDR3 bases are TGTGCCAGCAGTGAAGGGGGACAGGGAGTTGAG.